The 3 T cell receptor beta chains below come from one sample, sequenced in a study of shared clonotypes between healthy human individuals. The method was immunoSEQ multiplex PCR; TCRdb's version includes in-frame clones alone and lacks a portion of them. This table has roughly 500,000 clones, approximately 82% appearing once. The sequencing sample was made of PBMCs. The receptors come from a woman aged 40 to 50 in good health. Some clones in this sample may be carry-over from other donors' samples.

V gene TRBV11-3 combines with J gene TRBJ2-1; the match to TRBD2 covers 9 bases. The germline CDR1 and CDR2 sequences are SGHNT and YENEEA. V dropped 1 base and J dropped 5; count of bases not matched to a gene: 0. This CDR3 is 14 amino acids long. The CDR3 DNA is TGTGCCAGCAGCTTAGTAGCGGGGGACAATGAGCAGTTCTTC. This gives the protein CASSLVAGDNEQFF.

This sequence joins TRBV4-1 and TRBJ2-7; 8 positions match TRBD2. The germline CDR1 and CDR2 sequences are MGHRA and YSYEKL. V shed 3 bases, J shed 3 bases, and the junction held 13 bases outside the gene matches. CDR3 length: 17 amino acids. The CDR3 spells CASSHIYAGTRGYEQYF. As DNA, the CDR3 is TGCGCCAGCAGCCATATATACGCGGGGACTAGAGGCTACGAGCAGTACTTC.

The V call is TRBV18, the J call TRBJ2-7; TRBD2 matches at 11 bases. From germline, CDR1 is KGHSH and CDR2 LQKENI. The CDR3 contains 15 residues. V was pared by 2 bases and J by 6 bases, with 6 bases of the junction left unmatched. For the CDR3, the DNA is TGTGCCAGCTCACCAGCCCTTCTAGCGGGAGGCGAGCAGTACTTC. It specifies CASSPALLAGGEQYF.